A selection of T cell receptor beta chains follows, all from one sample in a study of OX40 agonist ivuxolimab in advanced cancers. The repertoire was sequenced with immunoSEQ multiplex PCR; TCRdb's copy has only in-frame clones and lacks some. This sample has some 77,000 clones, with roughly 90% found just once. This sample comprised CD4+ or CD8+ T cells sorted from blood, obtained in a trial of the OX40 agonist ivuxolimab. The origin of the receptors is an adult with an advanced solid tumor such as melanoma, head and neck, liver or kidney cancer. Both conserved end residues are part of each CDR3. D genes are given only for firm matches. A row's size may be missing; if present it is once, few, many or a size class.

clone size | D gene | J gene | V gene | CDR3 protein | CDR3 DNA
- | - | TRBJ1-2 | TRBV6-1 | CASSEDVSYGYTF | TGTGCCAGCAGTGAAGACGTCTCCTATGGCTACACCTTC
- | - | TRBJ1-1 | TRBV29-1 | CSGHGTMNTEAFF | TGCAGCGGACACGGTACCATGAACACTGAAGCTTTCTTT
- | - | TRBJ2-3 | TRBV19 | CATRRGDTQYF | TGTGCCACCCGCCGGGGGGATACGCAGTATTTT
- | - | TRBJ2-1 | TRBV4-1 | CASSPHQGNYNEQFF | TGCGCCAGCAGCCCACATCAGGGAAACTACAATGAGCAGTTCTTC
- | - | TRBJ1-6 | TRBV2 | CASKSRTYNSPLHF | TGTGCCAGCAAGTCCAGAACCTATAATTCACCCCTCCACTTT
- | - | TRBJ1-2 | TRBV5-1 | CASSLWPGEKGYTF | TGCGCCAGCAGCTTGTGGCCAGGGGAGAAGGGCTACACCTTC
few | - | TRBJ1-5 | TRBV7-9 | CASSLATQPQHF | TGTGCCAGCAGCTTAGCTACTCAGCCCCAGCATTTT
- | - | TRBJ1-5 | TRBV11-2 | CASSSQGYKGNQPQHF | TGTGCCAGCAGCTCCCAAGGCTACAAAGGCAATCAGCCCCAGCATTTT
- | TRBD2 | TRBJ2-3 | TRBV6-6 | CASSSQGLGKDTQYF | TGTGCCAGCAGCAGCCAGGGACTAGGGAAAGATACGCAGTATTTT
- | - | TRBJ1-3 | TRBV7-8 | CASSFLMSGPPLRDSGNTIYF | TGTGCCAGCAGCTTTTTAATGTCGGGACCCCCGCTACGGGACTCTGGAAACACCATATATTTT
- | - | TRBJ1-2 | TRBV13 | CASRLRGSNYGYTF | TGTGCCAGCAGACTGAGGGGTTCTAACTATGGCTACACCTTC
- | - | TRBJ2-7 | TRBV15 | CATSRDDGRSYEQYF | TGTGCCACCAGCAGAGACGATGGCAGGAGCTACGAGCAGTACTTC
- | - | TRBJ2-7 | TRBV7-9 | CASSLSTGLEQYF | TGTGCCAGCAGCTTATCTACGGGGCTCGAGCAGTACTTC
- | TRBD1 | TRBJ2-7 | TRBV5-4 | CASSTDRGPHEQYF | TGTGCCAGCAGTACGGACAGGGGCCCCCACGAGCAGTACTTC
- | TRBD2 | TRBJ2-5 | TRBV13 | CASSPSGEDQETQYF | TGTGCCAGCAGCCCCAGCGGGGAAGACCAAGAGACCCAGTACTTC
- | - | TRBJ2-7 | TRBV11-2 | CASSILQGRGYEQYF | TGTGCCAGCAGCATCCTCCAGGGAAGAGGCTACGAGCAGTACTTC
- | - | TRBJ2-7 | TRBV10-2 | CASSEYRVGEQYF | TGCGCCAGCAGTGAGTACAGGGTTGGCGAGCAGTACTTC
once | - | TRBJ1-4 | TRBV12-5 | CASGLVGQGPYNEKLFF | TGTGCTAGTGGTTTGGTGGGGCAGGGGCCCTATAATGAAAAACTGTTTTTT
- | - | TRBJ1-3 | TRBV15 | CATSRLLVGTVDGNTIYF | TGTGCCACCAGCAGATTACTAGTCGGGACTGTTGACGGGAACACCATATATTTT
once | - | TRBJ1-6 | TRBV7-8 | CASSLGVNSYNSPLHF | TGTGCCAGCAGCTTAGGAGTAAACTCCTATAATTCACCCCTCCACTTT
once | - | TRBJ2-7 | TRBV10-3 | CAISEGSSYEQYF | TGTGCCATCAGTGAGGGGAGCTCCTACGAGCAGTACTTC
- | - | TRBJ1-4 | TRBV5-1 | CASSFYTNEKLFF | TGCGCCAGCAGCTTTTATACGAATGAAAAACTGTTTTTT
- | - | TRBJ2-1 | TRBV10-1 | CASSDPGGPTNEQFF | TGCGCCAGCAGTGACCCCGGGGGCCCAACCAATGAGCAGTTCTTC
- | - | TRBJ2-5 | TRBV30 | CAWASRRGLETQYF | TGTGCCTGGGCCTCCCGGAGGGGTTTAGAGACCCAGTACTTC
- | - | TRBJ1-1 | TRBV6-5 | CASSDGTANTEAFF | TGTGCCAGCAGTGATGGAACAGCTAACACTGAAGCTTTCTTT
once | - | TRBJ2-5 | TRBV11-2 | CASSLVGETQYF | TGTGCCAGCAGCTTAGTGGGAGAGACCCAGTACTTC
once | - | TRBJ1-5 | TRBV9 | CASSVGGAVDQPQHF | TGTGCCAGCAGCGTAGGCGGGGCGGTTGATCAGCCCCAGCATTTT
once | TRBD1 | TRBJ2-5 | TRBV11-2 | CASSPWDRVETQYF | TGTGCCAGCAGCCCCTGGGACAGGGTCGAGACCCAGTACTTC
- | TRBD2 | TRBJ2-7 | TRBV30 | CAWSSGRGDYEQYF | TGTGCCTGGAGCAGCGGGAGGGGGGATTACGAGCAGTACTTC
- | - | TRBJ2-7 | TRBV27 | CASREVGSSYEQYF | TGTGCCAGCAGAGAGGTTGGCAGCTCCTACGAGCAGTACTTC
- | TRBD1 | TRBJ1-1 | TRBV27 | CASSTYRGMNTEAFF | TGTGCCAGCAGTACCTACAGGGGGATGAACACTGAAGCTTTCTTT
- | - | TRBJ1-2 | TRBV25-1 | CASSEYGREVYGYTF | TGTGCCAGCAGTGAATATGGGAGGGAGGTCTATGGCTACACCTTC
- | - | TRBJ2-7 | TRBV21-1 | CASSKGQGFYEQYF | TGTGCCAGCAGCAAAGGACAGGGTTTTTACGAGCAGTACTTC
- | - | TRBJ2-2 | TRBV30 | CAWNHPGSFGGELFF | TGTGCCTGGAATCACCCCGGGTCCTTCGGCGGGGAGCTGTTTTTT
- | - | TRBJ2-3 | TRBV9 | CASAKRGGTDTQYF | TGTGCCAGCGCGAAAAGAGGGGGCACAGATACGCAGTATTTT
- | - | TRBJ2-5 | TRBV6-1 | CASSLRVGGETQYF | TGTGCCAGCAGCCTCAGGGTAGGAGGGGAGACCCAGTACTTC
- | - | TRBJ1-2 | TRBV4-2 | CASSQDGGGGNYGCTF | TGTGCCAGCAGCCAAGATGGTGGGGGCGGGAACTATGGCTGCACCTTC
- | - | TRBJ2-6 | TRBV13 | CASSEANVLTF | TGTGCCAGCAGTGAGGCCAACGTCCTGACTTTC
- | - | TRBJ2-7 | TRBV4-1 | CASSHRTESSYEQYF | TGCGCCAGCAGCCACCGGACAGAAAGCTCCTACGAGCAGTACTTC
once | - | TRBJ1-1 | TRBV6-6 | CASSSGNTEAFF | TGTGCCAGCAGTTCCGGGAACACTGAAGCTTTCTTT
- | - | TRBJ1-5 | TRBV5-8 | CASRTGTSSNQPQHF | TGTGCCAGCAGAACTGGGACAAGTAGCAATCAGCCCCAGCATTTT
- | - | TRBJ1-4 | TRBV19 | CASSVRPGGEKLFF | TGTGCCAGTAGTGTGCGGCCGGGGGGGGAAAAACTGTTTTTT
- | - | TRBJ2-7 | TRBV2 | CASSEIGQIYEQYF | TGTGCCAGCAGTGAAATCGGACAGATCTACGAGCAGTACTTC
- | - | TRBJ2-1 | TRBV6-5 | CASSYSRGATYNEQFF | TGTGCCAGCAGTTACTCGAGGGGGGCCACCTACAATGAGCAGTTCTTC
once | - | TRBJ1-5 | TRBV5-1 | CASSLEGGSNQPQHF | TGCGCCAGCAGCTTGGAGGGGGGCAGCAATCAGCCCCAGCATTTT
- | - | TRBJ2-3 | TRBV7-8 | CASSSRQVSTDTQYF | TGTGCCAGCAGCTCCCGACAGGTTAGCACAGATACGCAGTATTTT
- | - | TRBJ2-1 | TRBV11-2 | CASSSTGIYSQDEQFF | TGTGCCAGCAGCTCTACCGGGATCTATTCACAGGATGAGCAGTTCTTC
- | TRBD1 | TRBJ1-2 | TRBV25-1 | CASTTGAYGYTF | TGTGCCAGCACTACAGGGGCCTATGGCTACACCTTC
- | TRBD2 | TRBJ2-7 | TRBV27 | CASSPSLAGVAYEQYF | TGTGCCAGCAGTCCCTCGCTAGCGGGGGTCGCCTACGAGCAGTACTTC
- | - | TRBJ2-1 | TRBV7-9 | CASSSGYGGSYNEQFF | TGTGCCAGCAGCTCTGGATACGGGGGCTCCTACAATGAGCAGTTCTTC
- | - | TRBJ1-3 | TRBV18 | CASSPGAVGNTIYF | TGTGCCAGCTCACCGGGGGCTGTTGGAAACACCATATATTTT
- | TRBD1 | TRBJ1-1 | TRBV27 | CASGTGVWAEAFF | TGTGCCAGCGGGACAGGGGTCTGGGCTGAAGCTTTCTTT
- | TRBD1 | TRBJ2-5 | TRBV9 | CASSVPRTGGKVETQYF | TGTGCCAGCAGCGTACCACGGACAGGGGGAAAGGTGGAGACCCAGTACTTC
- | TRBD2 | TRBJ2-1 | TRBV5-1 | CASSLSGGAGNEQFF | TGCGCCAGCAGCCTTAGCGGGGGGGCTGGCAATGAGCAGTTCTTC
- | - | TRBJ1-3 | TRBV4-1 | CASSHQSSGNTIYF | TGCGCCAGCAGCCATCAGAGCTCTGGAAACACCATATATTTT
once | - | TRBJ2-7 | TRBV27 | CASSLRTPNGSYEQYF | TGTGCCAGCAGTTTGAGGACTCCCAATGGGTCCTACGAGCAGTACTTC
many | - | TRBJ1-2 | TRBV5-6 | CASSLAQGPGGYTF | TGTGCCAGCAGCTTGGCGCAGGGCCCGGGAGGCTACACCTTC